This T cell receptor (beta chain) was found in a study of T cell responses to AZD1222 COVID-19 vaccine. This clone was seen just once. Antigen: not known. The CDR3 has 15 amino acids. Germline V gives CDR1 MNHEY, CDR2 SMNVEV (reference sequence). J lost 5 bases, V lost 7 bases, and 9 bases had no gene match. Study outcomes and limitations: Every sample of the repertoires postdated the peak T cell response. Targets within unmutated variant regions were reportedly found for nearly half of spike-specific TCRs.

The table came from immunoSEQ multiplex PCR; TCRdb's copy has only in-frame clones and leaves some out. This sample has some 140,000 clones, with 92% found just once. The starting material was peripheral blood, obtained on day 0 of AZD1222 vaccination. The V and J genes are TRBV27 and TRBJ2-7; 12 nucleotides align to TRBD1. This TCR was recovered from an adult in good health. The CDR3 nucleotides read TGTGCCAGCACCTTCTCCGGGACAGGGGGCGACGAGCAGTACTTC. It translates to CASTFSGTGGDEQYF.